This T cell receptor beta chain originates from a study of blood T cell repertoires in COVID-19. The protocol was immunoSEQ multiplex PCR, while the TCRdb copy is restricted to in-frame clones and leaves out a portion. The repertoire includes about 68,000 clones, about 91% of them detected once, and 7.3% sits in the top ten. V was pared by 2 bases and J by 3 bases, with 3 bases of the junction left unmatched. The germline V gene encodes CDR1 SGHDT and CDR2 YYEEEE. The CDR3 length is 14 residues. The J gene is TRBJ1-1, the V gene TRBV5-6; 8 bases are shared with TRBD1. Sequenced material: peripheral blood. The receptor comes from a man aged 40-50 years with COVID-19, enrolled during active disease. The chain's CDR3 is CASSFGQGYTEAFF. CDR3 sequence (DNA): TGTGCCAGCAGCTTCGGACAGGGTTACACTGAAGCTTTCTTT.